This TCR beta chain was documented in a study of blood T cell repertoires in COVID-19. This clone has a single count. Libraries were prepared by immunoSEQ multiplex PCR; TCRdb keeps only in-frame clonotypes and omits some of them. This sample has approximately 150,000 clones, with roughly 87% found just once. V lost 5 bases, J lost 3 bases, and 12 bases stayed unmatched. The CDR3 contains 17 residues. CDR1 is SGHVS, CDR2 FNYEAQ, per germline. Sequencing was performed on peripheral blood. This sequence was found in a woman aged 45-65 years with acute or convalescent COVID-19. The chain links TRBV7-6 to TRBJ2-3; 9 positions agree with TRBD2. This CDR3 is CASSPYGAGGPTDTQYF. CDR3 coding DNA: TGTGCCAGCAGCCCCTACGGCGCGGGGGGGCCAACAGATACGCAGTATTTT. The whole variable domain, filled in from reference TRBV7-6 and TRBJ2-3, reads GAGVSQSPRYKVTKRGQDVALRCDPISGHVSLYWYRQALGQGPEFLTYFNYEAQQDKSGLPNDRFSAERPEGSISTLTIQRTEQRDSAMYRCASSPYGAGGPTDTQYFGPGTRLTVL.